This T cell receptor (beta chain) was sequenced during a study of early T cells in non-severe SARS-CoV-2 infection. Using its own MiXCR run on the 5' RACE reads, TCRdb lists one record per CDR3 protein. The sample has 45,000 to 55,000 distinct CDR3 sequences; around 14% are singletons. The J segment lost 13 bases and the V segment lost 5 bases, leaving 11 bases of the junction unmatched. This CDR3 comprises 13 residues. The germline CDR1 and CDR2 sequences are PRHDT and FYEKMQ (reference sequence). The clonotype originates from an adult who was a healthcare worker with PCR-confirmed SARS-CoV-2 infection or an uninfected control (not recorded which). This chain joins TRBV13 and TRBJ2-1, with 7 bases aligning to TRBD2. The sequenced sample was whole blood. Here the CDR3 DNA reads TGTGCCAGCAGCCCCGTGGACGGCGGGGGTCAGTTCTTC. Residues: CASSPVDGGGQFF.